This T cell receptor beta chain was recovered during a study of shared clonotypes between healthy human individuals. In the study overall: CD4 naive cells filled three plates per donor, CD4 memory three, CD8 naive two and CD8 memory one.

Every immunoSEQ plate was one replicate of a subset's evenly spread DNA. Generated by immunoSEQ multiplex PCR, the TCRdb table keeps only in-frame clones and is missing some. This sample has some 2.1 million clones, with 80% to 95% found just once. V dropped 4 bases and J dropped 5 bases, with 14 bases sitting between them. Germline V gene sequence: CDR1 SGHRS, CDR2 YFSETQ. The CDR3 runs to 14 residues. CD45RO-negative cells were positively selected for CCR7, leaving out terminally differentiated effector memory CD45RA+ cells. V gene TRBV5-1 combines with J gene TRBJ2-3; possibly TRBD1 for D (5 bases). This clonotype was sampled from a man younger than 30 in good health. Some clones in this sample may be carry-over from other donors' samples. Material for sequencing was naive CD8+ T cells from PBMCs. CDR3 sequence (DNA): TGCGCCAGCAGCCCCCGGACAAACGGAGATACGCAGTATTTT. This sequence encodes CASSPRTNGDTQYF.